What follows are 22 T cell receptor beta chains derived from one specimen sequenced in a study of Graves' ophthalmopathy and Graves' hyperthyroidism. Beta-chain TCR CDR3 regions were amplified from RNA transcripts. First-round RT-PCR used HTBI primers; second-round multiplex PCR followed. TCRdb used MiXCR to reprocess the multiplex PCR reads, holding one entry per CDR3 protein. Among 1 million to 1.3 million distinct CDR3 sequences listed, 35% to 40% were seen once. Material for sequencing was peripheral blood or thyroid tissue (not recorded which). These TCRs come from an adult man with Graves' hyperthyroidism.

This clonotype was seen at least ten times. The chain joins TRBV19 to TRBJ1-1; D gene unclear. Germline V gives CDR1 LNHDA, CDR2 SQIVND (reference sequence). The CDR3 totals 14 residues. V was trimmed by 3 bases and J by 0 bases, leaving 8 bases between them. The chain's CDR3 is CASSIGGLNTEAFF. Written as DNA, the CDR3 is TGTGCCAGTAGTATTGGAGGTTTGAACACTGAAGCTTTCTTT.

Points on this clonotype: The junction departs from germline at one end; a sequencing error may be responsible. The V and J genes are TRBV10-3 and TRBJ2-7, with D perhaps matching TRBD2 (6 bases). In germline, CDR1 is ENHRY, CDR2 SYGVKD. This CDR3 comprises 14 residues. CDR3 nucleotide sequence: TGTGCCAGCAGTTCAGTTATTGGGGAGGTCGAGCAGTACTTC. This sequence encodes CASSSVIGEVEQYF.

The CDR3 protein is CSVGTGVTYEQYF. CDR3 nucleotide sequence: TGCAGCGTTGGGACAGGAGTAACCTACGAGCAGTACTTC. This chain links TRBV29-1 with TRBJ2-7, with 7 bases fitting TRBD1. V was clipped by 4 bases and J by 2 bases; unmatched bases: 5. There are 13 residues in the CDR3. The germline V gene has CDR1 SQVTM and CDR2 ANQGSEA.

This clonotype was recorded many times. The V call is TRBV5-1, the J call TRBJ1-6; the D gene is possibly TRBD1 (5 bases). The CDR3 spans 15 residues. Germline V lookup: CDR1 SGHRS, CDR2 YFSETQ. V shed 4 bases and J shed 6 bases, with 14 bases lying between them. The chain's CDR3 is CASSEGTRSNSPLHF. DNA of the CDR3: TGCGCCAGCAGCGAAGGGACGCGGAGTAATTCACCCCTCCACTTT.

This clonotype has more than one count but fewer than ten. A much larger clone lies a single base off, so this may be a read error. The V gene is TRBV10-3, the J gene TRBJ2-7, with D uncertain. CDR3 size: 13 residues. CDR1 and CDR2 (germline): ENHRY, SYGVKD. CDR3 sequence reads: CATSVGGDYEQYF. The CDR3 DNA is TGTGCCACCAGTGTTGGCGGAGACTACGAGCAGTACTTC.

This clonotype was counted many times. The chain combines TRBV7-3 with TRBJ2-7; no reliable D call. The CDR3 runs 14 residues. The V end lost 2 bases, the J end lost 8 bases, and 16 bases lay between the germline ends. Germline CDR1 is SGHTA and CDR2 is FQGTGA. In DNA, the CDR3 is TGTGCCAGCAGCTTATCCGGATCCGTCGAGAAGCAGTACTTC. Translating it yields CASSLSGSVEKQYF. Using reference TRBV7-3 and TRBJ2-7 for the parts outside the CDR3, the full variable domain is GAGVSQTPSNKVTEKGKYVELRCDPISGHTALYWYRQSLGQGPEFLIYFQGTGAADDSGLPNDRFFAVRPEGSVSTLKIQRTERGDSAVYLCASSLSGSVEKQYFGPGTRLTVT.

This clonotype was observed many times. The V gene is TRBV7-2, the J gene TRBJ2-2; 7 positions match TRBD2. V lost 5 bases, J lost 6 bases, and 9 bases stayed unmatched. This CDR3 is built from 15 residues. Germline V gene sequence: CDR1 SGHTA, CDR2 FQGNSA. The CDR3 protein is CASSPRASGAGELFF. The CDR3 nucleotides are TGTGCCAGCAGCCCTCGGGCTAGCGGCGCCGGGGAGCTGTTTTTT.

The J gene is TRBJ2-7, the V gene TRBV13, with 8 positions matching TRBD2. The CDR3 totals 15 residues. The V and J ends lost 3 bases and 4 bases, in that order; junction bases with no gene match: 8. Germline CDR1 PRHDT, CDR2 FYEKMQ (reference sequence). CDR3 DNA sequence: TGTGCCAGCAGCTTCCGACTAGCGAATGGATACGAGCAGTACTTC. It specifies CASSFRLANGYEQYF.

The CDR3 reads CASIEGATGSPLHF. CDR3 sequence (DNA): TGTGCCAGCATCGAGGGGGCGACGGGTTCACCCCTCCACTTT. V usage is TRBV7-8 and J usage is TRBJ1-6; 7 nucleotides align to TRBD1. Germline V gene lookup returns CDR1 SGHVS and CDR2 FQNEAQ. CDR3 length: 14 residues. The V segment lost 7 bases and the J segment 9 bases; nucleotides outside the gene matches: 9.

This clonotype was seen at least ten times. The V gene is TRBV12-3 or TRBV12-4, the J gene TRBJ2-7; no reliable D call. The ends were cut back, 2 bases at V and 3 bases at J, with 5 bases in the middle. This CDR3 contains 12 residues. The CDR3 reads CASSLLYYEQYF. For the CDR3, the DNA is TGTGCCAGCAGTTTACTGTACTACGAGCAGTACTTC.

This clonotype came up many times. At one of its ends the junction is not consistent with the germline gene, which may arise from a read error. The CDR3 region is CASSEEGGNTIYF. The CDR3, as DNA: TGTGCCAGCAGCGAAGAAGGTGGAAACACCATATATTTT. The V and J genes are TRBV2 and TRBJ1-3, with no clear D. This CDR3 is built from 13 residues. Germline values: CDR1 SNHLY, CDR2 FYNNEI.

This clonotype was seen a handful of times. The gene calls are TRBV20-1 and TRBJ2-2; possibly TRBD2 for D (5 bases). V lost 2 bases and J 4 bases, leaving 17 bases between the germline ends. The CDR3 has 16 amino acids. Germline CDR1 reads DFQATT; CDR2 reads SNEGSKA (reference sequence). The CDR3 sequence: CSARNFRGASTGELFF. CDR3 DNA: TGCAGTGCTAGAAATTTTCGGGGTGCGAGCACCGGGGAGCTGTTTTTT.

This rearrangement joins TRBV20-1 to TRBJ1-5; D is uncertain. Deletions cut 0 bases from V and 7 bases from J, with 16 bases between. The CDR3 contains 15 residues. Germline CDR1 reads DFQATT; CDR2 reads SNEGSKA (reference sequence). CDR3 DNA sequence: TGCAGTGCTAGAGATCGTGGGCAGGTAGGGCAGCCCCAGCATTTT. It yields the protein CSARDRGQVGQPQHF.

Concerning this clonotype itself: An end of the junction does not agree with germline; a read error may underlie this. This sequence joins TRBV10-3 and TRBJ1-6; D call uncertain. The CDR3 totals 15 residues. Germline V gives CDR1 ENHRY, CDR2 SYGVKD. The CDR3 DNA is TGTGCCAGCAGTGGAGAGCTCGGCTATAATTCACCCCTCCACTTT. This translates into CASSGELGYNSPLHF.

The CDR3: CSARDRTGAQPQHF. The CDR3 bases are TGCAGTGCTAGAGATAGGACAGGGGCTCAGCCCCAGCATTTT. The chain has TRBV20-1 and TRBJ1-5, with TRBD1 matching over 9 bases. V gave up 0 bases and J gave up 6 bases; unmatched junction bases: 3. The CDR3 totals 14 residues. Per the germline V gene, CDR1 is DFQATT and CDR2 is SNEGSKA (reference sequence).

A word on this clonotype: A single base separates this from a much larger clone, so it may be a read error. V usage is TRBV5-1 and J usage is TRBJ2-2, with 10 nucleotides matching TRBD2. V lost 6 bases and J lost 3; bases outside the gene matches: 17. Germline-derived CDR1 and CDR2 are SGHRS and YFSETQ. There are 19 residues in the CDR3. CDR3 residues: CASNPPLAGVRRDTGELFF. As DNA, the CDR3 is TGCGCCAGCAACCCTCCCCTAGCGGGAGTCCGTCGTGACACCGGGGAGCTGTTTTTT.

Remarks on this clonotype: This could be a read error, since a much larger clone is one nucleotide away. The chain recombines TRBV6-2 or TRBV6-3 with TRBJ1-1, with a weak D call TRBD1 (6 bases). Germline-derived CDR1 and CDR2 are MNHEY and SVGEGT. The CDR3 is 14 residues long. For the CDR3, the DNA is TGTACCAGCAGTTACTCCCCGCAGGGGTCTGAAGCTTTCTTT. This translates into CTSSYSPQGSEAFF.

This clonotype was counted ten times or more. The chain joins TRBV7-8 to TRBJ2-7; D is unresolved. V was shortened by 5 bases and J by 5 bases, with 19 bases between the two germline ends. CDR1 and CDR2 (germline): SGHVS, FQNEAQ. The CDR3 loop spans 15 amino acids. CDR3: CASSLPGVGRDEQYF. The CDR3 nucleotides are TGTGCCAGCAGCCTTCCGGGTGTCGGTAGAGACGAGCAGTACTTC.

This clonotype was seen many times. The V call is TRBV4-3, the J call TRBJ2-7; D gene uncertain. The CDR3 runs 13 residues. The germline V gene encodes CDR1 LGHNA and CDR2 YSLEER. The V gene lost 1 base and the J gene lost 2 bases, with 6 bases spanning the gap. The chain's CDR3 is CASSQGITYEQYF. Written as DNA, the CDR3 is TGCGCCAGCAGCCAAGGGATTACCTACGAGCAGTACTTC.

This clonotype was seen a few times. The chain is built from TRBV27 and TRBJ1-6; D not certain. The CDR3 consists of 15 residues. CDR1 is MNHEY and CDR2 is SMNVEV in the germline V gene (reference sequence). The V end lost 4 bases, the J end lost 7 bases, and 14 bases lay between the germline ends. The CDR3 coding sequence is TGTGCCAGCAGTTCCGTTCGAGGCCGGAATTCACCCCTCCACTTT. Its translation: CASSSVRGRNSPLHF.

This clonotype occurred a few times. The V call is TRBV6-5, the J call TRBJ1-2; 7 bases agree with TRBD1. V shed 2 bases and J 13 bases; nucleotides not matched to a gene: 16. The CDR3 sequence is 15 residues long. Germline V gene data show CDR1 as MNHEY and CDR2 as SVGAGI. The CDR3 spells CASSYAAGTAFGCTF. The CDR3 bases are TGTGCCAGCAGTTACGCGGCGGGGACAGCTTTCGGTTGCACCTTC.

This clonotype was detected ten times or more. CDR3 sequence (DNA): TGTGCCAGCAGCTTGTCTGGGGACCAGCCCCAGCATTTT. This sequence encodes CASSLSGDQPQHF. The V and J genes are TRBV7-2 and TRBJ1-5, with D possibly TRBD1 on 5 matching bases. This CDR3 is built from 13 residues. The germline CDR1 and CDR2 sequences are SGHTA and FQGNSA. Between the trimmed V and J ends, which lost 3 bases and 7 bases, there was a span of 10 bases.